These 27 T cell receptor beta chains came from one sample sequenced in a study of cytomegalovirus exposure and HLA in healthy donors. The PCR had 60 Vbeta and 13 Jbeta primers. Repertoires were generated with immunoSEQ multiplex PCR, while TCRdb's copy carries only in-frame clones and drops some. This repertoire includes some 72,000 clones. The sample taken for sequencing was PBMCs. The receptors originated from a man in his forties in good health and CMV-seronegative.

The chain couples TRBV6-4 to TRBJ2-1; 14 bases agree with TRBD2. Germline assignment: CDR1 MRHNA and CDR2 SNTAGT. V gave up 3 bases and J gave up 7 bases; unmatched junction bases: 11. The CDR3 runs to 18 residues. The CDR3 region is CASSDSASTSGRGNEQFF. CDR3 bases: TGTGCCAGCAGTGATTCCGCCTCGACTAGCGGGAGGGGGAATGAGCAGTTCTTC.

The rearrangement joins TRBV19 to TRBJ1-5; 7 bases align to TRBD1. With V trimmed by 3 bases and J by 1 base, 9 bases remained unmatched. This CDR3 contains 17 residues. The germline V gene has CDR1 LNHDA and CDR2 SQIVND (reference sequence). For the CDR3, the DNA is TGTGCCAGTAGTATCCGAAGACAGGGTGGGAGCAATCAGCCCCAGCATTTT. As protein: CASSIRRQGGSNQPQHF.

V and J are TRBV7-9 and TRBJ2-7, with 7 bases aligning to TRBD1. With 5 bases clipped from V and 1 base from J, the junction kept 2 bases outside the gene matches. The length of the CDR3 is 13 residues. Germline V gene data show CDR1 as SEHNR and CDR2 as FQNEAQ (reference sequence). CDR3 DNA: TGTGCCAGCAGCCTGGACAGGTCCTACGAGCAGTACTTC. Translated: CASSLDRSYEQYF.

This chain connects TRBV6-5 to TRBJ2-5, with 9 bases identical to TRBD2. The trim removed 7 bases at V and 2 bases at J, leaving 5 bases unmatched. The CDR3 sequence is 14 residues long. Germline V gene sequence: CDR1 MNHEY, CDR2 SVGAGI. The CDR3 region is CASKLAGAQETQYF. The CDR3 coding sequence is TGTGCCAGCAAACTAGCGGGTGCTCAAGAGACCCAGTACTTC.

As concerns this clone: One end of the junction does not line up with germline, which may come from a read error. This sequence joins TRBV6-5 and TRBJ2-2, with D possibly TRBD2 on 5 matching bases. The CDR3 has 11 residues. Per germline, CDR1 MNHEY and CDR2 SVGAGI. CDR3 DNA sequence: TGTGCCAGCAGCAGCACCGGGGAGCTGTCTTTT. Translation gives CASSSTGELSF.

V and J are TRBV5-6 and TRBJ1-2, with D tentatively TRBD1 (5 bases). Germline loops: CDR1 SGHDT, CDR2 YYEEEE. This CDR3 comprises 13 residues. Trimming took 4 bases from V and 4 from J, leaving 11 bases between them. The DNA for the CDR3 is TGTGCCAGCAGCCTCAGGGAGGCCTATGGCTACACCTTC. Its translation is CASSLREAYGYTF.

This chain connects TRBV28 to TRBJ2-7; possibly TRBD1 for D (5 bases). Trimming removed 5 bases from V and 4 bases from J, with 18 bases in between. This CDR3 is built from 15 residues. Germline lookup yields CDR1 MDHEN and CDR2 SYDVKM. Here the CDR3 reads CASSRSRAGGYEQYF. DNA for the CDR3: TGTGCCAGCAGTCGATCCAGGGCTGGTGGTTACGAGCAGTACTTC.

This chain connects TRBV28 to TRBJ2-6; perhaps TRBD2 as D (6 bases). From germline, CDR1 is MDHEN and CDR2 SYDVKM. V shed 2 bases and J shed 1 base, with 6 bases lying between them. This CDR3 comprises 15 residues. This chain's CDR3 is CASSLGGSGANVLTF. The CDR3 DNA reads TGTGCCAGCAGTTTAGGAGGGTCTGGGGCCAACGTCCTGACTTTC.

The gene calls are TRBV7-2 and TRBJ1-1; a possible D gene is TRBD1 (5 bases). Germline V CDR1 and CDR2: SGHTA, FQGNSA. Trimming shortened V by 1 base and J by 4 bases, and 19 bases separated the two germline ends. CDR3 length: 17 residues. The CDR3, as DNA: TGTGCCAGCAGCTTAGTCGGGGGTAGCCGAGGGAGCACTGAAGCTTTCTTT. It translates to CASSLVGGSRGSTEAFF.

The J gene is TRBJ1-2, the V gene TRBV6-1; weak D call: TRBD1 (5 bases). The CDR3 extends over 15 amino acids. From germline, CDR1 is MNHNS and CDR2 SASEGT. V lost 2 bases and J lost 7, with 17 bases in between. This CDR3 reads CASSEWGERGVGYTF. CDR3 DNA: TGTGCCAGCAGTGAATGGGGGGAACGAGGGGTTGGCTACACCTTC.

The chain links TRBV4-1 to TRBJ1-4; D is unresolved. This CDR3 is built from 18 residues. V was trimmed by 4 bases and J by 0 bases, leaving 18 bases between them. Germline V gene sequence: CDR1 MGHRA, CDR2 YSYEKL. The CDR3 DNA is TGCGCCAGCAGCCTGTACCCGGGTATTCTCGCAACTAATGAAAAACTGTTTTTT. Translating it yields CASSLYPGILATNEKLFF.

The rearrangement links TRBV21-1 to TRBJ1-1; TRBD1, the table's D call, lacks a check against the DNA. TRBV21-1 is deemed a pseudogene. This CDR3 is built from 13 residues. CDR3 in DNA: TGTGCCAGTGCCGGACAGATGAACACTGAAGCTTTCTTT. Protein: CASAGQMNTEAFF.

The chain recombines TRBV6-4 with TRBJ2-2; TRBD2 agrees at 12 bases. Unmatched junction bases numbered 7, after V lost 0 bases and J lost 8 bases. Germline CDR1 MRHNA, CDR2 SNTAGT. The CDR3 loop spans 17 amino acids. CDR3 nucleotides: TGTGCCAGCAGTGACTCAACTAGCGGGGGGCCGTTAGGGGAGCTGTTTTTT. This encodes CASSDSTSGGPLGELFF.

The chain uses TRBV6-5 and TRBJ2-3; TRBD2 agrees at 10 bases. In germline, CDR1 is MNHEY, CDR2 SVGAGI. The CDR3 sequence is 14 residues long. In DNA form, the CDR3 reads TGTGCTAACACCGGGACTAGCGACACAGATACGCAGTATTTT. Residues: CANTGTSDTDTQYF.

The chain joins TRBV10-3 to TRBJ2-7; maybe TRBD2 (5 bases). The germline CDR1 and CDR2 sequences are ENHRY and SYGVKD. Trimming cost V 2 bases and J 0 bases, with 14 bases left between them. This CDR3 has 16 amino acids. The CDR3 DNA reads as TGTGCCATCAGTGAGGACTACCGCCAAGACTCCTACGAGCAGTACTTC. Its protein is CAISEDYRQDSYEQYF.

This sequence joins TRBV2 and TRBJ1-1; no firm D call. CDR3 size: 15 residues. Germline lookup yields CDR1 SNHLY and CDR2 FYNNEI. Deletions cut 4 bases from V and 5 bases from J, with 17 bases between. The CDR3 protein is CASSGFAGERTEAFF. CDR3 bases: TGTGCCAGCAGTGGATTTGCCGGGGAGAGAACTGAAGCTTTCTTT.

The chain combines TRBV19 with TRBJ2-3; weak D call: TRBD2 (5 bases). The CDR3 has 17 residues. Trimming stripped 2 bases from V and 5 bases from J, with 20 bases between. Per germline, CDR1 LNHDA and CDR2 SQIVND (reference sequence). In DNA, the CDR3 is TGTGCCAGTAGTATATTATCGCGGGCCGCGGGTCGAGATACGCAGTATTTT. This codes for CASSILSRAAGRDTQYF.

The V call is TRBV19, the J call TRBJ1-6, with D tentatively TRBD1 (6 bases). Between the trimmed V and J ends, which lost 7 bases and 7 bases, there was a span of 14 bases. The CDR3 is 14 amino acids. Germline V gives CDR1 LNHDA, CDR2 SQIVND (reference sequence). CDR3 residues: CASNFRGKNSPLHF. DNA for the CDR3: TGTGCCAGTAATTTCAGGGGCAAAAATTCACCCCTCCACTTT.

The genes are TRBV5-1 and TRBJ2-7, with TRBD1 matching 8 bases. Trimming at V came to 0 bases and at J to 3 bases, leaving 5 bases not matched to a gene. Germline lookup yields CDR1 SGHRS and CDR2 YFSETQ. The CDR3 spans 15 residues. The CDR3 is CASSLAPTGDYEQYF. CDR3 coding DNA: TGCGCCAGCAGCTTGGCCCCGACAGGGGACTACGAGCAGTACTTC.

Here the CDR3 DNA reads TGTGCCAGCAGCTTATCAGGCAATCAGCCCCAGCATTTT. Its protein product is CASSLSGNQPQHF. This chain links TRBV5-6 with TRBJ1-5; D is undetermined. The length of the CDR3 is 13 residues. V was shortened by 2 bases and J by 2 bases, with 5 bases between the two germline ends. Germline V gene data show CDR1 as SGHDT and CDR2 as YYEEEE.

The chain couples TRBV2 to TRBJ2-5; D is possibly TRBD2 (5 bases). Germline CDR1 is SNHLY and CDR2 is FYNNEI. Trimming removed 8 bases from V and 5 bases from J, with 12 bases in between. CDR3 length equals 12 residues. The CDR3 protein is CASFTAGETQYF. The CDR3, as DNA: TGTGCCAGCTTTACCGCGGGTGAGACCCAGTACTTC.

The chain couples TRBV4-1 to TRBJ2-7; D is undetermined. Germline CDR1 is MGHRA and CDR2 is YSYEKL. Trimming shortened V by 0 bases and J by 2 bases, and 11 bases separated the two germline ends. There are 15 residues in the CDR3. DNA for the CDR3: TGCGCCAGCAGCCAAGATGTAACTGACACCTACGAGCAGTACTTC. This encodes CASSQDVTDTYEQYF.

The chain joins TRBV18 to TRBJ1-1, with 7 bases identical to TRBD1. CDR1 is KGHSH, CDR2 LQKENI, per germline. V lost 2 bases and J lost 3; bases outside the gene matches: 6. The CDR3 spans 15 residues. CDR3: CASSPGGQQYTEAFF. DNA for the CDR3: TGTGCCAGCTCACCAGGGGGACAGCAGTACACTGAAGCTTTCTTT.

The V call is TRBV14, the J call TRBJ2-1, with 12 bases aligning to TRBD2. The CDR3 is made up of 17 amino acids. Germline V gene sequence: CDR1 SGHDN, CDR2 FVKESK. Trimming took 2 bases from V and 2 from J; bases not matched to a gene: 4. DNA for the CDR3: TGTGCCAGCAGCCAATTCACTAGCGGGGGGCCCTACAATGAGCAGTTCTTC. Translating gives CASSQFTSGGPYNEQFF.

The V gene is TRBV28, the J gene TRBJ2-3; TRBD1 matches 8 bases. The germline V gene has CDR1 MDHEN and CDR2 SYDVKM. After removal of 4 bases from V and 6 bases from J, the junction contained 6 bases not matched to a gene. CDR3 length: 14 amino acids. The CDR3 spells CASSSGQGWDTQYF. The CDR3 DNA is TGTGCCAGCAGTTCCGGACAGGGATGGGATACGCAGTATTTT.

The chain is built from TRBV30 and TRBJ1-2; TRBD1 matches at 12 bases. This CDR3 region has 15 residues. Per germline, CDR1 GTSNPN and CDR2 SVGIG (reference sequence). The junction had 4 bases not matched to a gene; V was cut back by 1 base and J by 4 bases. CDR3 sequence: CAWSAGTGGGYGYTF. The CDR3, as DNA: TGTGCCTGGAGTGCAGGGACAGGGGGCGGCTATGGCTACACCTTC. Together with reference TRBV30 and TRBJ1-2, the CDR3 gives the full variable domain: SQTIHQWPATLVQPVGSPLSLECTVEGTSNPNLYWYRQAAGRGLQLLFYSVGIGQISSEVPQNLSASRPQDRQFILSSKKLLLSDSGFYLCAWSAGTGGGYGYTFGSGTRLTVV.

The rearrangement links TRBV27 to TRBJ1-1; 8 bases map to TRBD1. This CDR3 comprises 15 residues. Looked up from germline, CDR1 is MNHEY and CDR2 is SMNVEV (reference sequence). V trimming: 5 bases; J trimming: 3 bases; junction bases outside the gene matches: 8. CDR3 sequence reads: CASSNPDRGDTEAFF. In DNA, the CDR3 is TGTGCCAGCAGTAACCCCGACAGGGGAGACACTGAAGCTTTCTTT.